A selection of T cell receptor beta chains follows, all from one sample in a study of shared clonotypes between healthy human individuals. Clones were sequenced by immunoSEQ multiplex PCR, and TCRdb holds only the in-frame ones, with some missing. The table has about 480,000 clones, about 79% seen once. Sequenced input: PBMCs. The receptors stem from a woman aged 40 to 50 in good health. Some clones in this sample may be carry-over from other donors' samples. Each CDR3 is given with its conserved first and last residue. The order of the fields is clone size, D gene, V gene, J gene, CDR3 protein, CDR3 DNA. The D gene is left open where the match is weak. A clone size is listed for some rows: how often the clone was seen (once, few, many), or a class if it is expanded.

few	.	TRBV27	TRBJ1-2	CASSPTHAIGYTF	TGTGCCAGCAGTCCCACCCACGCGATTGGCTACACCTTC
.	TRBD1	TRBV5-1	TRBJ1-6	CASRPRTGEQNSPLHF	TGCGCCAGCAGACCACGGACAGGGGAACAGAATTCACCCCTCCACTTT
.	.	TRBV2	TRBJ2-5	CASRGGNQETQYF	TGTGCCAGCAGGGGCGGGAACCAAGAGACCCAGTACTTC
few	.	TRBV19	TRBJ1-5	CASPGPQHF	TGTGCCAGTCCGGGACCCCAGCATTTT
.	.	TRBV27	TRBJ1-1	CASSLFDPNTEAFF	TGTGCCAGCAGTTTATTCGATCCGAACACTGAAGCTTTCTTT
.	.	TRBV27	TRBJ2-5	CASSLRGARETQYF	TGTGCCAGCAGTTTAAGGGGGGCGAGGGAGACCCAGTACTTC
.	TRBD2	TRBV28	TRBJ2-7	CASSLGASGSWYEQYF	TGTGCCAGCAGTTTAGGGGCTAGCGGGAGTTGGTACGAGCAGTACTTC
.	TRBD1	TRBV5-4	TRBJ1-2	CASSAQQGEINGYTF	TGTGCCAGCAGCGCCCAACAGGGGGAGATTAATGGCTACACCTTC
.	.	TRBV6-4	TRBJ2-7	CASSAQRWVRGYEQYF	TGTGCCAGCAGTGCCCAGAGATGGGTAAGGGGCTACGAGCAGTACTTC
.	.	TRBV5-1	TRBJ2-5	CASSLGASNGVETQYF	TGCGCCAGCAGCTTGGGGGCTAGCAACGGGGTAGAGACCCAGTACTTC
.	TRBD1	TRBV28	TRBJ1-2	CASRTGTGSSGYTF	TGTGCCAGCAGAACCGGGACAGGGTCCAGTGGCTACACCTTC
.	TRBD1	TRBV30	TRBJ2-7	CAWDDRGGDEQYF	TGTGCCTGGGATGACAGGGGGGGGGACGAGCAGTACTTC
.	.	TRBV6-4	TRBJ1-5	CASSDLGGWRGNQPQHF	TGTGCCAGCAGTGACTTGGGGGGCTGGAGAGGCAATCAGCCCCAGCATTTT
.	.	TRBV6-5	TRBJ1-3	CAAAGVGNTIYF	TGTGCCGCCGCGGGGGTAGGAAACACCATATATTTT
few	.	TRBV15	TRBJ1-3	CATSQGSGNTIYF	TGTGCCACCAGTCAGGGCTCTGGAAACACCATATATTTT
.	TRBD2	TRBV9	TRBJ2-5	CASSVGGTSGETQYF	TGTGCCAGCAGCGTCGGGGGGACTAGCGGCGAGACCCAGTACTTC
.	.	TRBV27	TRBJ2-1	CASSPDRSSYNEQFF	TGTGCCAGCAGTCCTGACAGGTCCTCCTACAATGAGCAGTTCTTC
many	TRBD1	TRBV6-1	TRBJ1-6	CASSGTEDNSPLHF	TGTGCCAGCAGCGGGACAGAAGATAATTCACCCCTCCACTTT
.	TRBD2	TRBV10-2	TRBJ2-1	CASRLAGGYNEQFF	TGCGCCAGCCGACTAGCGGGAGGTTACAATGAGCAGTTCTTC
.	.	TRBV5-1	TRBJ2-3	CASSLDRTTSTDTQYF	TGCGCCAGCAGCCTTGACAGGACCACTAGCACAGATACGCAGTATTTT
.	.	TRBV9	TRBJ2-1	CASSVISGYNEQFF	TGTGCCAGCAGCGTAATTTCGGGTTACAATGAGCAGTTCTTC
.	.	TRBV7-6	TRBJ2-7	CASSRPPGDEQYF	TGTGCCAGCAGCCGACCCCCCGGGGACGAGCAGTACTTC
.	TRBD1	TRBV18	TRBJ1-1	CASSLDRAGTEAFF	TGTGCCAGCTCACTGGACAGGGCGGGCACTGAAGCTTTCTTT
few	TRBD2	TRBV2	TRBJ2-7	CASTQTSGEQYF	TGTGCCAGCACCCAGACTAGCGGCGAGCAGTACTTC
.	TRBD1	TRBV27	TRBJ1-4	CASSLTGGANEKLFF	TGTGCCAGCAGTTTGACAGGGGGAGCTAATGAAAAACTGTTTTTT
.	.	TRBV6-6	TRBJ2-3	CASRHDRARDTQYF	TGTGCCAGCAGGCACGACCGGGCTCGGGATACGCAGTATTTT
.	.	TRBV28	TRBJ2-3	CASNSRRDGTDTQYF	TGTGCCAGCAATTCCAGGCGGGACGGCACAGATACGCAGTATTTT
.	.	TRBV30	TRBJ1-5	CAWSSQVGKPQHF	TGTGCCTGGAGTTCCCAGGTTGGGAAGCCCCAGCATTTT
once	TRBD2	TRBV7-2	TRBJ2-5	CASSLSLAGERTQYF	TGTGCCAGCAGCCTGTCTCTAGCGGGAGAGAGGACCCAGTACTTC
.	.	TRBV6-6	TRBJ1-5	CASSYEGGQPQHF	TGTGCCAGCAGTTACGAGGGAGGGCAGCCCCAGCATTTT
.	TRBD1	TRBV7-9	TRBJ1-1	CASSMQGAQTEAFF	TGTGCCAGCAGCATGCAGGGGGCGCAGACTGAAGCTTTCTTT
few	.	TRBV25-1	TRBJ1-5	CASSLADYSNQPQHF	TGTGCCAGCAGTCTGGCAGACTATAGCAATCAGCCCCAGCATTTT
.	.	TRBV28	TRBJ2-3	CASSPSTDTQYF	TGTGCCAGCAGTCCCTCCACAGATACGCAGTATTTT
.	.	TRBV6-1	TRBJ1-5	CASSETAQPQHF	TGTGCCAGCAGTGAAACGGCTCAGCCCCAGCATTTT
.	.	TRBV27	TRBJ1-1	CASSPRADGYTEAFF	TGTGCCAGCAGTCCCCGGGCGGACGGATACACTGAAGCTTTCTTT
once	.	TRBV5-4	TRBJ2-1	CASSLGTRASYNEQFF	TGTGCCAGCAGCTTGGGGACCCGGGCCTCCTACAATGAGCAGTTCTTC
once	.	TRBV7-9	TRBJ2-3	CASSFAGAADTQYF	TGTGCCAGCAGCTTTGCAGGGGCGGCAGATACGCAGTATTTT
few	.	TRBV28	TRBJ1-5	CASSLRGQPQHF	TGTGCCAGCAGCCTCCGCGGTCAGCCCCAGCATTTT
once	.	TRBV6-6	TRBJ1-5	CASSLASDAGRPQHF	TGTGCCAGCAGCCTGGCCTCTGACGCGGGCAGGCCCCAGCATTTT
.	TRBD2	TRBV28	TRBJ2-1	CASSSSGTTLDNEQFF	TGTGCCAGCAGTTCCTCCGGGACTACCCTGGACAATGAGCAGTTCTTC
.	.	TRBV28	TRBJ2-7	CASSPWGDHLYEQYF	TGTGCCAGCAGTCCGTGGGGGGACCACCTCTACGAGCAGTACTTC
.	.	TRBV4-3	TRBJ2-2	CASSQDGAFAGELFF	TGCGCCAGCAGCCAAGATGGAGCGTTCGCCGGGGAGCTGTTTTTT
.	.	TRBV6-5	TRBJ2-1	CASSYSGENEQFF	TGTGCCAGCAGTTACTCGGGGGAAAATGAGCAGTTCTTC
.	.	TRBV6-5	TRBJ2-1	CASSYSRQGRNNEQFF	TGTGCCAGCAGTTACTCTAGGCAGGGTCGGAACAATGAGCAGTTCTTC
many	.	TRBV9	TRBJ1-2	CASSPGGPWDYGYTF	TGTGCCAGCAGCCCGGGGGGGCCTTGGGACTATGGCTACACCTTC
.	TRBD2	TRBV11-3	TRBJ2-5	CASSLVRGGMEETQYF	TGTGCCAGCAGCTTAGTACGGGGGGGCATGGAGGAGACCCAGTACTTC
.	.	TRBV18	TRBJ2-1	CASSPPSVSEQFF	TGTGCCAGCTCACCACCCTCGGTGAGTGAGCAGTTCTTC
.	.	TRBV2	TRBJ2-1	CASGVGSYNEQFF	TGTGCCAGCGGGGTAGGGTCCTACAATGAGCAGTTCTTC
once	.	TRBV30	TRBJ1-5	CAWGDKRNQPQHF	TGTGCCTGGGGCGACAAGAGGAATCAGCCCCAGCATTTT
once	TRBD2	TRBV28	TRBJ2-1	CASSLLGEGLNEQFF	TGTGCCAGCAGTTTACTCGGGGAGGGCCTTAATGAGCAGTTCTTC
.	.	TRBV6-5	TRBJ2-1	CASSTINNEQFF	TGTGCCAGCAGTACGATAAACAATGAGCAGTTCTTC
.	TRBD1	TRBV19	TRBJ2-6	CASSRQGPGANVLTF	TGTGCCAGTAGTAGACAGGGCCCTGGGGCCAACGTCCTGACTTTC
.	TRBD2	TRBV5-1	TRBJ2-1	CASSFLAGGSYNEQFF	TGCGCCAGCAGCTTTCTAGCGGGAGGGTCCTACAATGAGCAGTTCTTC
.	.	TRBV27	TRBJ2-7	CASSWTQGYEQYF	TGTGCCAGCAGTTGGACACAGGGCTACGAGCAGTACTTC
few	TRBD1	TRBV19	TRBJ1-2	CASKTDRAFYGYTF	TGTGCCAGTAAAACCGACAGGGCGTTCTACGGCTACACCTTC